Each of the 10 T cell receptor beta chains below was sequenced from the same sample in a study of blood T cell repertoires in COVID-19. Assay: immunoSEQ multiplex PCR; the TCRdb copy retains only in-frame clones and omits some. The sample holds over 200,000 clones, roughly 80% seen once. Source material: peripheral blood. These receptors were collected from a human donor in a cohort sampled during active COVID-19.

DNA for the CDR3: TGTGCCAGCAGTGTGCAGGGGGGAAACACCATATATTTT. Translating gives CASSVQGGNTIYF. J is TRBJ1-3 and V is TRBV2; TRBD1 is a possible D gene (6 bases). Between the trimmed V and J ends, which lost 4 bases and 4 bases, there was a span of 8 bases. The CDR3 totals 13 residues. Germline loops: CDR1 SNHLY, CDR2 FYNNEI.

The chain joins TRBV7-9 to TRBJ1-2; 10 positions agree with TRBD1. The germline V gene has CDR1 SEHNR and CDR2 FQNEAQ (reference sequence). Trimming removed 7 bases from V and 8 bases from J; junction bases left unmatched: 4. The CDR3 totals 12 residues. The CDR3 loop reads CASTWTGGGYTF. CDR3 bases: TGTGCCAGCACCTGGACAGGGGGAGGCTACACCTTC.

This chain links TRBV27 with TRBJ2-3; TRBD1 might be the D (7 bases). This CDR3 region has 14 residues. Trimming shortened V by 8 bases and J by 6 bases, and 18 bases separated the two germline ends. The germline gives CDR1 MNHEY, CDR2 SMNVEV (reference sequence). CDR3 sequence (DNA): TGTGCCAGCGGGTTGAGACAGGGAGGCGATACGCAGTATTTT. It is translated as CASGLRQGGDTQYF.

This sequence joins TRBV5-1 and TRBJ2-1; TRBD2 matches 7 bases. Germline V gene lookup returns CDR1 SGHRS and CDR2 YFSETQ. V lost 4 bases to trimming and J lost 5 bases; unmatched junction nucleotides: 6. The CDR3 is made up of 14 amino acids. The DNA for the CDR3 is TGCGCCAGCAGCCTCGGGACTACCCACAATGAGCAGTTCTTC. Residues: CASSLGTTHNEQFF.

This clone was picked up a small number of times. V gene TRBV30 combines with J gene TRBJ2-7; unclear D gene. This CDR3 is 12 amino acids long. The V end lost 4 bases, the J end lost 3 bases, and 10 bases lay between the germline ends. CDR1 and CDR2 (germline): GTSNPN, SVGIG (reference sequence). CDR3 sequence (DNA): TGTGCCTGGAATACGATAGACTACGAGCAGTACTTC. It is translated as CAWNTIDYEQYF.

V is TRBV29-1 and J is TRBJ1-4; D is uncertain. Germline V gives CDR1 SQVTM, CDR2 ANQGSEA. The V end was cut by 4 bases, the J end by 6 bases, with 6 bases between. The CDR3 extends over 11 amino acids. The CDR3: CSVGADEKLFF. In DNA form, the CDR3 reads TGCAGCGTTGGAGCTGATGAAAAACTGTTTTTT.

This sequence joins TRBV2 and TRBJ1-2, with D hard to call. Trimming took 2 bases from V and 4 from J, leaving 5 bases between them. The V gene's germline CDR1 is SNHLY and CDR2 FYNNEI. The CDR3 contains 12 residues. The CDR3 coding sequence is TGTGCCAGCAGTGAACCCGGCTATGGCTACACCTTC. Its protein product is CASSEPGYGYTF.

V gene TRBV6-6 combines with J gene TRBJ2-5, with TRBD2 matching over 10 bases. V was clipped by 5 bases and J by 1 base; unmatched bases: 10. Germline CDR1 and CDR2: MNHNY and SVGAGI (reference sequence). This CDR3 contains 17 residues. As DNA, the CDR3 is TGTGCCAGCAGTCTACTCGTTAGCGGGAGGCGCCAAGAGACCCAGTACTTC. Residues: CASSLLVSGRRQETQYF.

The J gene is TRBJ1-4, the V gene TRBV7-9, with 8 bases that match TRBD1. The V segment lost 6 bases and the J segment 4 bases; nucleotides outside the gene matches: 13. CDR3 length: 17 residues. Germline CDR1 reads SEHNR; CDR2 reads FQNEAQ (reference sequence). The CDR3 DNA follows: TGTGCCAGCAGAGCCGGGACAGGCCGTAACGATAATGAAAAACTGTTTTTT. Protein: CASRAGTGRNDNEKLFF.

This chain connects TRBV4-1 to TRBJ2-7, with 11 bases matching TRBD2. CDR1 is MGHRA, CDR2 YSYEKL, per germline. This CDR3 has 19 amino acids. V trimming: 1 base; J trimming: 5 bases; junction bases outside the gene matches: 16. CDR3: CASSQGSGVAGGPSDEQYF. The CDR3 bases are TGCGCCAGCAGCCAAGGGTCGGGGGTAGCGGGAGGGCCTTCCGACGAGCAGTACTTC.